A single sample gave rise to the 20 T cell receptor beta chains below, sequenced in a study of Graves' ophthalmopathy and Graves' hyperthyroidism. Amplification of TCR beta CDR3 regions used RNA transcripts. Following a first-round RT-PCR that used HTBI primers, a second-round multiplex PCR was carried out. TCRdb passed the multiplex PCR reads through MiXCR, listing each CDR3 protein once. The table shows about 370,000 distinct CDR3 sequences, with about 18% occurring only once. The specimen was peripheral blood. Receptors originate from a woman aged 18-29 years with Graves' ophthalmopathy.

This clonotype was seen at least ten times. This CDR3 is CASNTGGGRFQPQHF. As DNA, the CDR3 is TGTGCCAGTAACACCGGAGGGGGGCGCTTCCAGCCCCAGCATTTT. The genes are TRBV6-2 or TRBV6-3 and TRBJ1-5; a weak D match, TRBD1 (6 bases). This CDR3 has 15 residues. The V gene's germline CDR1 is MNHEY and CDR2 SVGEGT. Trimming took off 9 bases at V and 7 bases at J, with 22 bases between the two ends.

This clonotype was detected ten times or more. This chain connects TRBV12-5 to TRBJ1-5; the D is unclear. The CDR3 contains 12 residues. CDR1 and CDR2 (germline): LGHNT, FRNRAP. V was pared by 5 bases and J by 3 bases, with 5 bases between. Here the CDR3 DNA reads TGTGCTAGTGGTCGATACAATCAGCCCCAGCATTTT. Its protein product is CASGRYNQPQHF.

The chain has TRBV5-6 and TRBJ2-7; TRBD1 matches at 10 bases. V lost 4 bases to trimming and J lost 4 bases; unmatched junction nucleotides: 8. The CDR3 is made up of 15 amino acids. CDR1 SGHDT and CDR2 YYEEEE come from the germline V gene. In DNA, the CDR3 is TGTGCCAGCAGCAAGCCGGGACAGGGGTTATACGAGCAGTACTTC. This sequence encodes CASSKPGQGLYEQYF.

This chain joins TRBV7-9 and TRBJ1-1; possible D gene TRBD1, 5 bases. Trimming took 5 bases from V and 1 from J, leaving 11 bases between them. Germline assignment: CDR1 SEHNR and CDR2 FQNEAQ (reference sequence). The CDR3 runs to 14 residues. CDR3 region: CASSPTAPNTEAFF. In DNA form, the CDR3 reads TGTGCCAGCAGCCCGACAGCGCCGAACACTGAAGCTTTCTTT.

This clonotype has a count of ten or more. The CDR3 nucleotides are TGTGCCAGCAGTTACTCGGACAGGGCGGTCACTGAAGCTTTCTTT. The encoded protein is CASSYSDRAVTEAFF. The rearrangement uses TRBV6-5 and TRBJ1-1; 8 nucleotides match TRBD1. CDR3 length: 15 residues. Germline values: CDR1 MNHEY, CDR2 SVGAGI. V dropped 0 bases and J dropped 4; count of bases not matched to a gene: 4.

This clonotype was detected many times. CDR3 coding DNA: TGTGCCAGCAGTTACGGAGGGGAGACAAAAGCTTTCTTT. It translates to CASSYGGETKAFF. V usage is TRBV6-5 and J usage is TRBJ1-1; D is possibly TRBD1 (5 bases). The CDR3 runs 13 residues. V shed 2 bases and J shed 9 bases, with 13 bases lying between them. CDR1 MNHEY and CDR2 SVGAGI come from the germline V gene.

This clonotype has at least ten counts. The CDR3 nucleotides are TGTGCCAGCAGCTTAGTTGACAGAAGGGCCTATAATTCACCCCTCCACTTT. This gives the protein CASSLVDRRAYNSPLHF. This sequence joins TRBV7-2 and TRBJ1-6; tentatively, D is TRBD1 (5 bases). Per the germline V gene, CDR1 is SGHTA and CDR2 is FQGNSA. The CDR3 length is 17 residues. V lost 1 base to trimming and J lost 2 bases, with 12 bases between them. Looking up the rest from reference TRBV7-2 and TRBJ1-6 gives the full variable domain: GAGVSQSPSNKVTEKGKDVELRCDPISGHTALYWYRQSLGQGLEFLIYFQGNSAPDKSGLPSDRFSAERTGGSVSTLTIQRTQQEDSAVYLCASSLVDRRAYNSPLHFGNGTRLTVT.

This clonotype was observed a handful of times. The gene calls are TRBV4-3 and TRBJ2-4, with D tentatively TRBD1 (6 bases). Trimming removed 1 base at V and 3 bases at J, with 7 bases between. CDR1 LGHNA and CDR2 YSLEER come from the germline V gene. The length of the CDR3 is 14 residues. The CDR3 protein is CASSQAGVKNIQYF. Here the CDR3 DNA reads TGCGCCAGCAGCCAAGCAGGGGTCAAAAACATTCAGTACTTC.

At least ten counts were recorded for this clonotype. V is TRBV7-8 and J is TRBJ2-7; possibly TRBD1 or TRBD2 for D (6 bases each). The CDR3 consists of 15 residues. The V gene lost 5 bases and the J gene lost 7 bases, with 21 bases spanning the gap. Germline values: CDR1 SGHVS, CDR2 FQNEAQ. This CDR3 reads CASSLAPWGAGEQYF. The CDR3 bases are TGTGCCAGCAGCCTCGCCCCCTGGGGGGCCGGGGAGCAGTACTTC.

Regarding this clonotype: A read error may produce the germline difference seen at one junction end. The chain carries TRBV15 and TRBJ1-1; D call uncertain. Looked up from germline, CDR1 is LNHNV and CDR2 is YYDKDF (reference sequence). The CDR3 has 13 residues. In DNA form, the CDR3 reads TGTGTCACCAGCGGCACGTTGAACACTGAAGCTTTCTTT. Translation gives CVTSGTLNTEAFF. Combining the CDR3 with reference TRBV15 and TRBJ1-1 gives the whole variable domain DAMVIQNPRYQVTQFGKPVTLSCSQTLNHNVMYWYQQKSSQAPKLLFHYYDKDFNNEADTPDNFQSRRPNTSFCFLDIRSPGLGDTAMYLCVTSGTLNTEAFFGQGTRLTVV.

This clonotype was observed many times. This rearrangement joins TRBV14 to TRBJ1-2; D is uncertain. CDR3 length: 14 residues. CDR1 is SGHDN, CDR2 FVKESK, per germline. V was shortened by 6 bases and J by 7 bases, with 18 bases between the two germline ends. The CDR3 reads CASRSTGGEGGYTF. CDR3 DNA sequence: TGTGCCAGCAGGTCAACCGGCGGCGAGGGTGGCTACACCTTC.

This clonotype came up many times. This sequence joins TRBV20-1 and TRBJ2-3; 7 nucleotides match TRBD1. V dropped 1 base and J dropped 4; count of bases not matched to a gene: 8. The germline V gene has CDR1 DFQATT and CDR2 SNEGSKA (reference sequence). CDR3 length equals 15 residues. CDR3: CSARGPLRGSDTQYF. DNA of the CDR3: TGCAGTGCTAGAGGACCTCTCAGGGGGTCAGATACGCAGTATTTT.

This clonotype was observed at least ten times. V gene TRBV19 combines with J gene TRBJ1-6; D unresolved. The CDR3 consists of 13 residues. V was trimmed by 5 bases and J by 14 bases, leaving 16 bases between them. Germline CDR1 and CDR2: LNHDA and SQIVND (reference sequence). CDR3 amino acids: CASSYNPDSTLHF. CDR3 nucleotides: TGTGCCAGTAGTTATAACCCGGACTCAACCCTCCACTTT.

The rearrangement links TRBV6-5 to TRBJ2-5; 12 positions agree with TRBD2. With V trimmed by 0 bases and J by 7 bases, 6 bases remained unmatched. There are 16 residues in the CDR3. Germline-derived CDR1 and CDR2 are MNHEY and SVGAGI. The CDR3 reads CASSYSRLAGAGTQYF. CDR3 sequence (DNA): TGTGCCAGCAGTTACTCGAGACTAGCGGGGGCCGGGACCCAGTACTTC.

The chain couples TRBV11-2 to TRBJ2-5; D perhaps matches TRBD2 (7 bases). The CDR3 is made up of 15 amino acids. Germline CDR1 reads SGHAT; CDR2 reads FQNNGV. Trimming pared 7 bases from V and 5 bases from J, leaving 20 bases between. The CDR3 bases are TGTGCCAGCACCTCTGAGGCGGGGGCTTGGGAGACCCAGTACTTC. It yields the protein CASTSEAGAWETQYF.

In this sample, this clonotype turned up many times. A much more abundant neighbour one base away suggests this may be a read error. V is TRBV12-5 and J is TRBJ2-5; D is unclear. The CDR3 is made up of 12 amino acids. CDR1 LGHNT and CDR2 FRNRAP come from the germline V gene. CDR3 sequence: CASEGREEAQYF. The CDR3 DNA sequence: TGTGCTAGTGAAGGTCGTGAAGAGGCCCAGTACTTC. The variable domain in full, completed from reference TRBV12-5 and TRBJ2-5, reads DARVTQTPRHKVTEMGQEVTMRCQPILGHNTVFWYRQTMMQGLELLAYFRNRAPLDDSGMPKDRFSAEMPDATLATLKIQPSEPRDSAVYFCASEGREEAQYFGPGTRLLVL.

This clonotype has a count of ten or more. The CDR3 loop reads CASERGQETQYF. In DNA form, the CDR3 reads TGTGCCAGCGAGCGGGGGCAAGAGACCCAGTACTTC. The rearrangement joins TRBV2 to TRBJ2-5, with TRBD2 matching over 8 bases. Trimming removed 8 bases from V and 2 bases from J; junction bases left unmatched: 1. The CDR3 is 12 amino acids. From germline, CDR1 is SNHLY and CDR2 FYNNEI.

The chain couples TRBV6-2 or TRBV6-3 to TRBJ2-7; TRBD1 agrees at 7 bases. Germline V gene data show CDR1 as MNHEY and CDR2 as SVGEGT. With 5 bases clipped from V and 3 bases from J, the junction kept 10 bases outside the gene matches. The CDR3 contains 15 residues. CDR3 in amino acids: CASSRPGQTSYEQYF. The CDR3 region has the DNA TGTGCCAGCAGTCGCCCGGGACAGACAAGCTACGAGCAGTACTTC.

This clonotype appeared many times. The chain recombines TRBV6-5 with TRBJ1-6; D is undetermined. The germline V gene has CDR1 MNHEY and CDR2 SVGAGI. The CDR3 is made up of 19 amino acids. V was cut by 0 bases and J by 0 bases, with 15 bases left in between. CDR3 loop: CASSYSKISGSSYNSPLHF. As DNA, the CDR3 is TGTGCCAGCAGTTACTCAAAGATAAGCGGGAGCTCCTATAATTCACCCCTCCACTTT.

This clonotype occurred many times. CDR3: CASSVGGGSATGELFF. The CDR3 DNA follows: TGTGCCAGCAGCGTAGGGGGCGGGAGCGCCACCGGGGAGCTGTTTTTT. V is TRBV9 and J is TRBJ2-2, with TRBD2 identical over 7 bases. Germline V gives CDR1 SGDLS, CDR2 YYNGEE. The CDR3 contains 16 residues. The V gene end was trimmed by 0 bases and the J gene end by 4 bases; junction bases not matched to a gene: 6. Looking up the rest from reference TRBV9 and TRBJ2-2 gives the full variable domain: DSGVTQTPKHLITATGQRVTLRCSPRSGDLSVYWYQQSLDQGLQFLIQYYNGEERAKGNILERFSAQQFPDLHSELNLSSLELGDSALYFCASSVGGGSATGELFFGEGSRLTVL.